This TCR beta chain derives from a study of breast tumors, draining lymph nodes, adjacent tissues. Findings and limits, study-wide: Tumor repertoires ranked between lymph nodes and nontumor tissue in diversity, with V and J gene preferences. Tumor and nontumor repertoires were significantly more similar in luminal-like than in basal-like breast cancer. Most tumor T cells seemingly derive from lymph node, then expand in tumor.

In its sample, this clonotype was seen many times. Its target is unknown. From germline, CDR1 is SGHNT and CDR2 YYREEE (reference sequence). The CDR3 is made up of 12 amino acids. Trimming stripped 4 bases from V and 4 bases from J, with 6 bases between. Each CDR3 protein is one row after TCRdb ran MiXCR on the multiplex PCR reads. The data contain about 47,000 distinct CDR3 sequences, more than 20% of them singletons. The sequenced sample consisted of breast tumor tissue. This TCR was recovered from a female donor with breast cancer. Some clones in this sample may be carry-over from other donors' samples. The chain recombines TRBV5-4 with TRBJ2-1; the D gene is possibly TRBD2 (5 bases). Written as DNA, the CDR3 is TGTGCCAGCAGCGAGGGATACAATGAGCAGTTCTTC. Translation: CASSEGYNEQFF.